The 16 T cell receptor beta chains listed next were all sequenced from one sample in a study of post-analysis software for immune sequencing data. Study conclusions and caveats: Five or six TRBV segments, TRBV5-6, TRBV5-1 and TRBV20-1 among them, were found more frequent in patients than controls.

The library was made from cDNA and included unique molecular identifiers. One entry per CDR3 protein results from TCRdb running MiXCR on the PCR reads. The table includes 350,000 to 450,000 distinct CDR3 sequences, roughly 35% detected once. Which antigens these TCRs recognize remains unknown. Sequencing used blood. The receptor set was obtained from a girl under 18 with multiple sclerosis.

There are a few counts of this clonotype. This chain uses TRBV7-3 with TRBJ2-5; 7 bases agree with TRBD2. CDR3 length equals 13 residues. The germline gives CDR1 SGHTA, CDR2 FQGTGA. After removal of 5 bases from V and 4 bases from J, the junction contained 4 bases not matched to a gene. In DNA form, the CDR3 reads TGTGCCAGCAGCGGCGGGGGTGGAGAGACCCAGTACTTC. It yields the protein CASSGGGGETQYF.

The chain joins TRBV25-1 to TRBJ2-5; either TRBD1 or TRBD2 may fit D (5 bases each). Germline V lookup: CDR1 MGHDK, CDR2 SYGVNS. The CDR3 covers 15 residues. V lost 5 bases and J lost 5, with 18 bases in between. CDR3 sequence: CASSIPRGHKETQYF. For the CDR3, the DNA is TGTGCCAGCAGTATCCCCCGGGGCCACAAGGAGACCCAGTACTTC.

This chain joins TRBV7-9 and TRBJ2-7; D may be TRBD1 (5 bases). The V gene lost 4 bases and the J gene lost 0 bases, with 7 bases spanning the gap. This CDR3 contains 13 residues. Per germline, CDR1 SEHNR and CDR2 FQNEAQ (reference sequence). Written as DNA, the CDR3 is TGTGCCAGCAGCTCGACAGTCTCCTACGAGCAGTACTTC. Its translation: CASSSTVSYEQYF.

The V and J genes are TRBV7-9 and TRBJ2-1; 10 nucleotides agree with TRBD2. Germline trimming cut 1 base from V and 0 bases from J; bases unmatched to any gene: 9. The germline V gene encodes CDR1 SEHNR and CDR2 FQNEAQ (reference sequence). This CDR3 comprises 19 residues. The CDR3 protein is CASSLGVAGGSSSYNEQFF. The CDR3 DNA reads as TGTGCCAGCAGCTTAGGAGTAGCGGGGGGCTCCAGCTCCTACAATGAGCAGTTCTTC.

This clonotype was counted a few times. The rearrangement joins TRBV5-1 to TRBJ2-1; 11 bases are shared with TRBD2. Germline CDR1 SGHRS, CDR2 YFSETQ. V dropped 1 base and J dropped 5; count of bases not matched to a gene: 8. This CDR3 is built from 17 residues. In DNA, the CDR3 is TGCGCCAGCAGCTTGATTTCACTAGCGGGGGCACACAATGAGCAGTTCTTC. The encoded protein is CASSLISLAGAHNEQFF.

This chain connects TRBV3-1 to TRBJ2-7; the D is unclear. CDR3 length: 15 amino acids. The ends were cut back, 0 bases at V and 0 bases at J, with 9 bases in the middle. Germline assignment: CDR1 LGHDT and CDR2 YNNKEL (reference sequence). The CDR3 DNA sequence: TGTGCCAGCAGCCAAGATCTAAGACGCTCCTACGAGCAGTACTTC. Encoded protein: CASSQDLRRSYEQYF.

V usage is TRBV7-2 and J usage is TRBJ2-7; TRBD2 agrees at 7 bases. CDR1 is SGHTA and CDR2 is FQGNSA in the germline V gene. V was clipped by 1 base and J by 4 bases; unmatched bases: 4. This CDR3 spans 14 amino acids. CDR3 nucleotide sequence: TGTGCCAGCAGCTTAGAATTAGCGGGTTACGAGCAGTACTTC. Translating gives CASSLELAGYEQYF. Filled out from reference TRBV7-2 and TRBJ2-7, the complete variable domain reads GAGVSQSPSNKVTEKGKDVELRCDPISGHTALYWYRQSLGQGLEFLIYFQGNSAPDKSGLPSDRFSAERTGGSVSTLTIQRTQQEDSAVYLCASSLELAGYEQYFGPGTRLTVT.

The chain couples TRBV6-6 to TRBJ2-1; TRBD2 might be the D (6 bases). V lost 2 bases and J 3 bases, leaving 11 bases between the germline ends. The CDR3 totals 15 residues. Germline V gene data show CDR1 as MNHNY and CDR2 as SVGAGI (reference sequence). As DNA, the CDR3 is TGTGCCAGCAGTTACGGAGAGGGAGGCTACAATGAGCAGTTCTTC. The encoded protein is CASSYGEGGYNEQFF.

The chain employs TRBV7-8 and TRBJ2-7, with TRBD1 matching over 10 bases. Germline V gene sequence: CDR1 SGHVS, CDR2 FQNEAQ. CDR3 length equals 14 residues. Trimming removed 6 bases from V and 6 bases from J; junction bases left unmatched: 8. CDR3: CASRPWTGGREQYF. In nucleotides, the CDR3 is TGTGCCAGCAGGCCCTGGACAGGGGGGCGCGAGCAGTACTTC.

The J gene is TRBJ1-1, the V gene TRBV11-2, with TRBD1 matching 11 bases. J was trimmed by 3 bases and V by 5 bases; bases with no gene match: 5. The germline V gene has CDR1 SGHAT and CDR2 FQNNGV. There are 15 residues in the CDR3. As DNA, the CDR3 is TGTGCCAGCAGCAGAAGGACAGGGGGCTACACTGAAGCTTTCTTT. It encodes CASSRRTGGYTEAFF.

The genes are TRBV7-9 and TRBJ1-1, with no clear D. Trimming left V 1 base short and J 6 bases short, with 6 bases between. Germline CDR1 SEHNR, CDR2 FQNEAQ (reference sequence). This CDR3 contains 12 residues. CDR3 protein: CASSLGTAEAFF. CDR3 nucleotides: TGTGCCAGCAGCTTAGGGACCGCTGAAGCTTTCTTT.

The V and J genes are TRBV14 and TRBJ2-7; D unclear. The CDR3 contains 14 residues. The germline gives CDR1 SGHDN, CDR2 FVKESK. V gave up 2 bases and J gave up 0 bases, with 8 bases separating them. The CDR3 nucleotides read TGTGCCAGCAGCCAAAACCATGCCTCCTACGAGCAGTACTTC. Protein sequence: CASSQNHASYEQYF.

The CDR3 protein is CASNGMPGQGCTEAFF. The CDR3, as DNA: TGTGCCAGCAACGGGATGCCGGGACAGGGTTGCACTGAAGCTTTCTTT. The chain employs TRBV25-1 and TRBJ1-1; TRBD1 agrees at 9 bases. With V trimmed by 7 bases and J by 4 bases, 13 bases remained unmatched. CDR1 is MGHDK, CDR2 SYGVNS, per germline. This CDR3 contains 16 residues.

A few counts support this clonotype. The chain carries TRBV28 and TRBJ2-5; D is perhaps TRBD2 (6 bases). TRBJ2-7 explains the end of the DNA better; the J call may be wrong. CDR1 is MDHEN, CDR2 SYDVKM, per germline. The CDR3 runs 15 residues. Here the CDR3 reads CASSRIMGGRGEQYF. The CDR3 DNA reads as TGTGCCAGCAGCCGTATTATGGGGGGTAGGGGCGAGCAGTACTTC.

This clonotype has a handful of counts. The chain couples TRBV6-5 to TRBJ1-5; D is unresolved. Germline V gives CDR1 MNHEY, CDR2 SVGAGI. The CDR3 length is 14 residues. Trimming removed 5 bases at V and 3 bases at J, with 11 bases between. The DNA of the CDR3 is TGTGCCAGCAGTCCCCAGGAGACCAATCAGCCCCAGCATTTT. This translates into CASSPQETNQPQHF.

The rearrangement links TRBV12-3 or TRBV12-4 to TRBJ2-1; 11 bases agree with TRBD2. The trim removed 1 base at V and 6 bases at J, leaving 2 bases unmatched. The CDR3 spans 15 residues. CDR3 protein: CASSLVLAGGNEQFF. In DNA form, the CDR3 reads TGTGCCAGCAGTTTAGTTCTAGCGGGGGGCAATGAGCAGTTCTTC.